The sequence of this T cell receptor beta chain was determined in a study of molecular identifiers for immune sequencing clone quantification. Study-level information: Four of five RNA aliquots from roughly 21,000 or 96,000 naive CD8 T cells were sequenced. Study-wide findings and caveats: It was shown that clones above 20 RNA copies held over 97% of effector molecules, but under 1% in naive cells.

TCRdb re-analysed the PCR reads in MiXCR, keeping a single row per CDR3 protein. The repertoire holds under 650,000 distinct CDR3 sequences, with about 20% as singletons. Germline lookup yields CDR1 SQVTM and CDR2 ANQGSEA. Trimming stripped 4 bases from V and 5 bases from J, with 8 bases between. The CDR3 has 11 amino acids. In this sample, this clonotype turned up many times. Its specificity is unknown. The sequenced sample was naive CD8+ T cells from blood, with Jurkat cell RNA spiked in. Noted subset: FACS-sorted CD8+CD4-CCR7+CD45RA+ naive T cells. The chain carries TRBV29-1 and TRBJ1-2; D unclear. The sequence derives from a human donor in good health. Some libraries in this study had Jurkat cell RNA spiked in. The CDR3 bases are TGCAGCGTTGTTGAGGGTTATGGCTACACCTTC. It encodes CSVVEGYGYTF.